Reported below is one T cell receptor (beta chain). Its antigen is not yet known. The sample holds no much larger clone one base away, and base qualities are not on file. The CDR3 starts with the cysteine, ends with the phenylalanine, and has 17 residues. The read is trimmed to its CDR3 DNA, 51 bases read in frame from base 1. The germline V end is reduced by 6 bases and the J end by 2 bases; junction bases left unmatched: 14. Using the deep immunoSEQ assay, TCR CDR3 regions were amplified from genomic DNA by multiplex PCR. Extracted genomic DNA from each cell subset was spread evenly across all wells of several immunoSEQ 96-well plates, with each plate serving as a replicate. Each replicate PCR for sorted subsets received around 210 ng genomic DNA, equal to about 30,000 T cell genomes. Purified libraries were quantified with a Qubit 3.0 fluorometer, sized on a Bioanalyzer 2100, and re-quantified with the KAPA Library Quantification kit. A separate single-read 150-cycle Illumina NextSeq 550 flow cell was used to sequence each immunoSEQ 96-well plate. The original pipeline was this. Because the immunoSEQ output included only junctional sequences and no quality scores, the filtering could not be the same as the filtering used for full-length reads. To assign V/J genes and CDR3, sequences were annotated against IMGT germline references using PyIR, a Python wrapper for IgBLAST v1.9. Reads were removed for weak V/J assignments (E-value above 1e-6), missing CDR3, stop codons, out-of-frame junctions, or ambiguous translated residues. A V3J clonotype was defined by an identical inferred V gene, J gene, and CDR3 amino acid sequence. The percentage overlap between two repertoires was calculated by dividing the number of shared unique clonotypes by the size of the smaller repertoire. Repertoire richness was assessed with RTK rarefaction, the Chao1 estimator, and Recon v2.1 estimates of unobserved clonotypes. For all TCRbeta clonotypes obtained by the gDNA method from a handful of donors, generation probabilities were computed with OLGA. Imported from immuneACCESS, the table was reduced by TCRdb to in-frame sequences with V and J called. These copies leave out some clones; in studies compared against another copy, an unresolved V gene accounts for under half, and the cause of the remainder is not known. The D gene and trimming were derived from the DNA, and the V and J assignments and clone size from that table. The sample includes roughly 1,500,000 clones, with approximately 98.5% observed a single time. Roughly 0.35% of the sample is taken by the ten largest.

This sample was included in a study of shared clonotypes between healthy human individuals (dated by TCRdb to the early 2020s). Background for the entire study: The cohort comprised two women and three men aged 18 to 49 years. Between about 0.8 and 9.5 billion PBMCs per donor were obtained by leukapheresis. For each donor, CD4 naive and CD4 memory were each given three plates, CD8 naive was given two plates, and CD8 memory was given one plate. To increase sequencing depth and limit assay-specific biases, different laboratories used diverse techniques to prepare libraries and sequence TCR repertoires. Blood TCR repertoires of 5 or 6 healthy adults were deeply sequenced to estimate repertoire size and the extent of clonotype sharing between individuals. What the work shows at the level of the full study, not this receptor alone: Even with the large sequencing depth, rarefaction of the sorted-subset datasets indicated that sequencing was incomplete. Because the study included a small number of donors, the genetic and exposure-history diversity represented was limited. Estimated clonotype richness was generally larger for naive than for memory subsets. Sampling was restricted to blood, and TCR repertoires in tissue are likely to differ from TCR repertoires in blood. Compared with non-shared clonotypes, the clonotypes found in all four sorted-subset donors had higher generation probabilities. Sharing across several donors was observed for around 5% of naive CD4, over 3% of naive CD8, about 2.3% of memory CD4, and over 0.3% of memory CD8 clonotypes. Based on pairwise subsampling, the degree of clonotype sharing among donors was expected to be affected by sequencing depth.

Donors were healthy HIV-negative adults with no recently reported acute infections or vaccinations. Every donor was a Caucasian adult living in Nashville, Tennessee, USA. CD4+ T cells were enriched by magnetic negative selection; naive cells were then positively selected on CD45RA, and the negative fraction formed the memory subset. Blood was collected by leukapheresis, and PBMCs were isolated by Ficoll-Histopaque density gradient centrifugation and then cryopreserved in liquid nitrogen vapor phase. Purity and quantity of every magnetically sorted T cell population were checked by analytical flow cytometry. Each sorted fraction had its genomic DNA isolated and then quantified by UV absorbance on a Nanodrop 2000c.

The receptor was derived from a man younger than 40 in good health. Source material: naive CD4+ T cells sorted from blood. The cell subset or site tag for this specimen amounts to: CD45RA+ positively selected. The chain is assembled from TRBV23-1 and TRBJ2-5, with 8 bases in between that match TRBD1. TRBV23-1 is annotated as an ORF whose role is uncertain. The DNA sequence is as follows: TGCGCCAGCAGCCCTCTTTTTAACAGGGGGAGACAAGAGACCCAGTACTTC. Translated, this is CASSPLFNRGRQETQYF.